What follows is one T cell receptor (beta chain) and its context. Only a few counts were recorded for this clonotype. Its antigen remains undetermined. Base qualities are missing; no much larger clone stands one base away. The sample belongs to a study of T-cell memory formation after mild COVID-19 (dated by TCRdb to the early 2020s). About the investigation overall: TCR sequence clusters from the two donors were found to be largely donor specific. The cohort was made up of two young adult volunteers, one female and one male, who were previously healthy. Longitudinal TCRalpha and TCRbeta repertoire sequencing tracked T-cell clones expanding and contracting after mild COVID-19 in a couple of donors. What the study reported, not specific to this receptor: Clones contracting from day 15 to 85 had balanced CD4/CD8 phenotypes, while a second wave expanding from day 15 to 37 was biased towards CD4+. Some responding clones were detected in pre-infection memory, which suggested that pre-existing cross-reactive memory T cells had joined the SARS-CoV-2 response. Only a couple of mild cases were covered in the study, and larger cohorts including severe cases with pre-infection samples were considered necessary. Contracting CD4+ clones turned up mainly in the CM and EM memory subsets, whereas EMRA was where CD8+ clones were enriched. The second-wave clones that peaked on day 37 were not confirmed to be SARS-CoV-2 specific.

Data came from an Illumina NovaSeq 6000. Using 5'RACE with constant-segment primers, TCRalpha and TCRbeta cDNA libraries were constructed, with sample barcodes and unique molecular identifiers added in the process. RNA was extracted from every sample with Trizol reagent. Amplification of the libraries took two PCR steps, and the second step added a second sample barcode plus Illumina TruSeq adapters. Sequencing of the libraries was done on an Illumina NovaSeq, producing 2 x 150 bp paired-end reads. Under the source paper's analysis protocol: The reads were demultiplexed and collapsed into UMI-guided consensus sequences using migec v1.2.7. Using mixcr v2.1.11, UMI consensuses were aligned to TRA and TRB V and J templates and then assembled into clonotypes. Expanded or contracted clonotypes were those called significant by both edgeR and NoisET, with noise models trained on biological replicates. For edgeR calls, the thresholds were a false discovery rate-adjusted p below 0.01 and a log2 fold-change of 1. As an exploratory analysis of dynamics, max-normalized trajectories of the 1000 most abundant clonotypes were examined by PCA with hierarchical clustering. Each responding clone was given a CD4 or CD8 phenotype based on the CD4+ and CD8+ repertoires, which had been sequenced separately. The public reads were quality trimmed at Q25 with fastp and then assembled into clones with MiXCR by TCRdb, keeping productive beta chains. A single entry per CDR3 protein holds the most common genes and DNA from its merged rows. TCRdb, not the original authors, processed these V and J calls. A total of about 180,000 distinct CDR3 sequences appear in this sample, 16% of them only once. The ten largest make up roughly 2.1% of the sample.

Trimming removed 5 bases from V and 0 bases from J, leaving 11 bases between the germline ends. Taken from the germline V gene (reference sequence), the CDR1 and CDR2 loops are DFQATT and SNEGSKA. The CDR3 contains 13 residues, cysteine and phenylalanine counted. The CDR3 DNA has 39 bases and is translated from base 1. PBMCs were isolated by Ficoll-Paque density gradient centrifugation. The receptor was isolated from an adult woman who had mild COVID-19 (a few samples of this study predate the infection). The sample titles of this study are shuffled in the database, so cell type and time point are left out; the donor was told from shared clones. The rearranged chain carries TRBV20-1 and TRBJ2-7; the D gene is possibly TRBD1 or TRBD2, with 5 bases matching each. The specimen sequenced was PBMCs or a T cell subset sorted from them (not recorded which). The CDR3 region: CSAPGTDSYEQYF. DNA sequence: TGCAGTGCTCCCGGGACGGACTCCTACGAGCAGTACTTC.